This TCR beta chain stems from a study of control samples from healthy donors and cancer patients. This clone was observed a few times. Trimming took 4 bases from V and 10 from J, leaving 24 bases between them. Germline V gene lookup returns CDR1 SGDLS and CDR2 YYNGEE. The CDR3 contains 15 residues. Assay: immunoSEQ multiplex PCR; the TCRdb copy retains only in-frame clones and omits some. The table includes tens of thousands of clones, 65% to 80% detected once. Input material: formalin-fixed, paraffin-embedded tissue. The source is a male donor with melanoma. The chain links TRBV9 to TRBJ2-7; a weak D match, TRBD1 (5 bases). CDR3 bases: TGTGCCAGCAGCCCAAGACAACAGGCGTTTGGGGAACAGTACTTC. Encoded protein: CASSPRQQAFGEQYF.